The entry below describes one T cell receptor (beta chain). The antigen it recognizes is unknown. Qualities for individual bases were not recorded, and no much larger clone is one base off. From V the trimming removes 2 bases and from J it removes 4 bases, while the gene matches leave 21 bases of the junction unaccounted for. Looking up the germline V gene yields CDR1 SGHAT and CDR2 FQNNGV. The CDR3, from cysteine to phenylalanine, totals 21 residues. Of the read, only the CDR3 DNA is kept; its 63 bases are in frame from base 1. The data were obtained in a study of response to subunit inactivated influenza vaccine listed by TCRdb under 2018. About the investigation overall: Deep quantitative profiling of the T cell receptor repertoire was used in the study to follow responses to a trivalent subunit inactivated influenza vaccine. The paper as a whole reports these results and caveats: According to the authors, only a limited number of new T cells may be recruited by each seasonal influenza vaccination.

The library was produced with RT-PCR. The listed sequencing device is Illumina HiSeq 2500. Clones were called with MiXCR by TCRdb after fastp trimmed the public reads at Q25, and only in-frame beta chains were retained. Rows are unified per CDR3 protein, each entry keeping the most common DNA and genes. For this sample the table gives fewer than 350,000 distinct CDR3 sequences, of which around a fifth were detected only once. Around 9.6% of the sample goes to the ten largest clones. The sequence is built from TRBV11-2 and TRBJ2-5, with 11 bases matching TRBD1. Source: PBMCs from blood, taken roughly 20 months after vaccination. The TCR originated in a man between 50 and 69 years old who received an inactivated influenza vaccine. Donor details come from another sample of the same person, matched by shared clones. The nucleotide sequence is TGTGCCAGCAGCTTATTCACAAACCCGGACAGGGGGCTTAGGTTGGGAGAGACCCAGTACTTC. This sequence encodes CASSLFTNPDRGLRLGETQYF.